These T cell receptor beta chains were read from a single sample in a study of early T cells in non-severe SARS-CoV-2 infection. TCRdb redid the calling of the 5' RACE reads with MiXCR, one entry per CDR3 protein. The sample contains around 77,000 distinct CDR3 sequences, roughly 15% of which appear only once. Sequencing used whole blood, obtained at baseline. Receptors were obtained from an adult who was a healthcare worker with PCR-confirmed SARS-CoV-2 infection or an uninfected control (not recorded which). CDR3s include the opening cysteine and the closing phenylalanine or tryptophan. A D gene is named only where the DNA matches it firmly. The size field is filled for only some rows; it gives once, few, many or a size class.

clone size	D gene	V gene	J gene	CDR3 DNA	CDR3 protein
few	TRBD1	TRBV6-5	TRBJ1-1	TGTGCCAGCAATAGGGGGCGCGGGTCCCAAGCTTTCTTT	CASNRGRGSQAFF
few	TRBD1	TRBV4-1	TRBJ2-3	TGCGCCAGCAGCCAAGGAGACAGGGGGACAGATACGCAGTATTTT	CASSQGDRGTDTQYF
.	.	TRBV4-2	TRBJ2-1	TGTGCCAGCAGCCAACCTCCCGGGCTCTCCTACAATGAGCAGTTCTTC	CASSQPPGLSYNEQFF
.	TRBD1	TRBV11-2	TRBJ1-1	TGTGCCAGCAGCCCCCGGGACAGCCATTGGGGGATGAACACTGAAGCTTTCTTT	CASSPRDSHWGMNTEAFF
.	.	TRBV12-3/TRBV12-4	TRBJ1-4	TGTGCCAGCAGTTTTCGGGAAAAACTGTTTTTT	CASSFREKLFF
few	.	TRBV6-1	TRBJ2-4	TGTGCCAGCAGTCCTCAGCGGGTCCTAGCCAAAAACATTCAGTACTTC	CASSPQRVLAKNIQYF
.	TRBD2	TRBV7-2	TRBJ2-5	TGTGCCAGCAGCTGGCGACTAGCGGTACAAGAGACCCAGTACTTC	CASSWRLAVQETQYF
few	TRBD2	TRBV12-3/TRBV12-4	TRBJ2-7	TGTGCCAGCAGTATAACTAGCGGGAGTTTCCACGAGCAGTACTTC	CASSITSGSFHEQYF
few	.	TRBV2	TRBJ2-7	TGTGCCAGCAGTGAAGCGCTGGGACGGACAAACGAGCAGTACTTC	CASSEALGRTNEQYF
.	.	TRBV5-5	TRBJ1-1	TGTGCCAGCAGCTTGCTCCTGAACACTGAAGCTTTCTTT	CASSLLLNTEAFF
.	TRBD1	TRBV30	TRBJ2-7	TGTGCCTGGATGGAACCGGGACAGGGAAACGAGCAGTACTTC	CAWMEPGQGNEQYF
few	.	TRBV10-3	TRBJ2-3	TGTGCCATCGCCAGCGGGCTAGCGCCAACCGAGGGGACAGATACGCAGTATTTT	CAIASGLAPTEGTDTQYF
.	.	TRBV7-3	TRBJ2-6	TGTGCCAGCAGCTTATCCCCTCGGGGGGCCTCTGGGGCCAACGTCCTGACTTTC	CASSLSPRGASGANVLTF
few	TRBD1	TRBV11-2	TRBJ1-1	TGTGCCAGCAGCTTGAGGACAGGCGCGAACACTGAAGCTTTCTTT	CASSLRTGANTEAFF
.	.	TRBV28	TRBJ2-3	TGTGCCAGCAGGGGGACTTCGTCTGGCACAGATACGCAGTATTTT	CASRGTSSGTDTQYF
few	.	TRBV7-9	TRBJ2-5	TGTGCCAGCAGCTTCTCGAGCGCCTTCCAAGAGACCCAGTACTTC	CASSFSSAFQETQYF
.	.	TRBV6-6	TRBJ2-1	TGTGCCAGCAGCTACACCGGGGGAAATTACAATGAGCAGTTCTTC	CASSYTGGNYNEQFF
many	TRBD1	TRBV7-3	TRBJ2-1	TGTGCCAGCAGCGCACAGGGGGTTCCCAATGAGCAGTTCTTC	CASSAQGVPNEQFF
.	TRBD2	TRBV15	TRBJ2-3	TGTGCCACCAGCAGAGAACTAGCGGGGCTCACAGATACGCAGTATTTT	CATSRELAGLTDTQYF
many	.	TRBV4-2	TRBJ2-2	TGTGCCAGCAGCCAACAGGAGTCGAACACCGGGGAGCTGTTTTTT	CASSQQESNTGELFF
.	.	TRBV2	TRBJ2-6	TGTGCCAGCAGCTCCTCTGGCCCTGGGACCAACGTCCTGACTTTC	CASSSSGPGTNVLTF
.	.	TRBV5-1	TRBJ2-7	TGCGCCAGCAGCTTTACCTACAGTGGGATGAGGATTGAGCAGTACTTC	CASSFTYSGMRIEQYF
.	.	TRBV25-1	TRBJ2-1	TGTGCCAGCAGCTCGACTACGGTCGATGAGCAGTTCTTC	CASSSTTVDEQFF
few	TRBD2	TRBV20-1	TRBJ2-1	TGCAGTGCTAGAGATGCGGGGGTCTCCTACAATGAGCAGTTCTTC	CSARDAGVSYNEQFF
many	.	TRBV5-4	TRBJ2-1	TGTGCCAGCAGGCCCGGGACCTTTAACAATGAGCAGTTCTTC	CASRPGTFNNEQFF
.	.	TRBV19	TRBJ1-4	TGTGCCAGTAGTATAGCCTACTTAGAAAAACTGTTTTTT	CASSIAYLEKLFF
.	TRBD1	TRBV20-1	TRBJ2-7	TGCAGTGCTAGAGACAGGGGGTACGAGCAGTACTTC	CSARDRGYEQYF
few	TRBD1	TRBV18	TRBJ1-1	TGTGCCAGCTCGCGACAGGGGATGAACACTGAAGCTTTCTTT	CASSRQGMNTEAFF